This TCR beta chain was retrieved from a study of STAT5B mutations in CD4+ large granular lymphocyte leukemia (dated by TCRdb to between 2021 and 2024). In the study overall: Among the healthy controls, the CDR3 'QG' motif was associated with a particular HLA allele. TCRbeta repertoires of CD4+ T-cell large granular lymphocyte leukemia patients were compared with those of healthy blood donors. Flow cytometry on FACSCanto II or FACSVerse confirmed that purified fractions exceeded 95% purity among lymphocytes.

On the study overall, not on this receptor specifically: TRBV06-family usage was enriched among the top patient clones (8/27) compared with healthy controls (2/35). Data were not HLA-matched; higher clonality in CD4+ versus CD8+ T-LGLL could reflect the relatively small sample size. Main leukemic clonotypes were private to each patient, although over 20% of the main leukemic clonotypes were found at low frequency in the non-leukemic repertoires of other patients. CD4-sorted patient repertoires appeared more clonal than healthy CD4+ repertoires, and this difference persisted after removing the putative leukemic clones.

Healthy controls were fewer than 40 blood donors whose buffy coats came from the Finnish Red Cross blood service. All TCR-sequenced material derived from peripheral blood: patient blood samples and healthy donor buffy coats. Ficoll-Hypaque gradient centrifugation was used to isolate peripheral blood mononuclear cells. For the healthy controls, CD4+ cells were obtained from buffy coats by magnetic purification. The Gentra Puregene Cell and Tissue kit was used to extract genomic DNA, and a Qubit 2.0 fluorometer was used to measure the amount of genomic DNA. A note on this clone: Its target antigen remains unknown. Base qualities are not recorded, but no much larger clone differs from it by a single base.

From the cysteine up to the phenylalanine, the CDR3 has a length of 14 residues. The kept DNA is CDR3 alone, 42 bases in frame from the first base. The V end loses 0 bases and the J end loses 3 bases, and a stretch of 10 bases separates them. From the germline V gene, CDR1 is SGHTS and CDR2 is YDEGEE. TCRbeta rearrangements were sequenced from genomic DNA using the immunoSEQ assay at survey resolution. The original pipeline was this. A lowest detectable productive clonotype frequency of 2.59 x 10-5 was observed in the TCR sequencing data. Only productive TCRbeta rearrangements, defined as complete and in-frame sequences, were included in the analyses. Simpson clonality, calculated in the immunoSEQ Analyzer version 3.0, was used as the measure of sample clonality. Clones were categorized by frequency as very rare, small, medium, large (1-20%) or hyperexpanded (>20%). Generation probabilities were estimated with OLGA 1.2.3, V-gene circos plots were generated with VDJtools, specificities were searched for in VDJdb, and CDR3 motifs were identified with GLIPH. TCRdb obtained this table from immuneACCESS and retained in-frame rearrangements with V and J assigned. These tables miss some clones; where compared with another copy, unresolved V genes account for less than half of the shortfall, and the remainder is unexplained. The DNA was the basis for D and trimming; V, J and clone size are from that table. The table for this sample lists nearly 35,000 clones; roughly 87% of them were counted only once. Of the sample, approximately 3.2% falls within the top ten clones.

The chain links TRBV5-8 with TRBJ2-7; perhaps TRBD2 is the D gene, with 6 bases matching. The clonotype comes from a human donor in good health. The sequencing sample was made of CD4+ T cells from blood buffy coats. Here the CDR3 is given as CASSLVVAVYEQYF. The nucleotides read TGTGCCAGCAGCTTGGTCGTAGCGGTCTACGAGCAGTACTTC.